This TCR beta chain originates from a study of blood T cell repertoires in COVID-19. In germline, CDR1 is MNHEY, CDR2 SVGAGI. The J segment lost 4 bases and the V segment lost 10 bases, leaving 11 bases of the junction unmatched. The CDR3 is 14 residues long. Libraries were prepared by immunoSEQ multiplex PCR; TCRdb keeps only in-frame clonotypes and omits some of them. The sample includes roughly 190,000 clones, 75% to 90% seen only once; the top ten take less than 0.85%. Cohorts were determined from participant-reported clinical history. Donors in Cohort 3 counted as recovered after two negative PCRs, clearance, or symptom resolution.

The receptor's source is a young woman who had recovered from COVID-19. Sequencing input: PBMCs or T cells enriched from blood (not recorded which). V gene TRBV6-5 combines with J gene TRBJ1-2; 8 bases align to TRBD1. The CDR3 loop is CANAPPGQAYGYTF. In DNA form, the CDR3 reads TGTGCCAACGCCCCGCCGGGACAGGCCTATGGCTACACCTTC.